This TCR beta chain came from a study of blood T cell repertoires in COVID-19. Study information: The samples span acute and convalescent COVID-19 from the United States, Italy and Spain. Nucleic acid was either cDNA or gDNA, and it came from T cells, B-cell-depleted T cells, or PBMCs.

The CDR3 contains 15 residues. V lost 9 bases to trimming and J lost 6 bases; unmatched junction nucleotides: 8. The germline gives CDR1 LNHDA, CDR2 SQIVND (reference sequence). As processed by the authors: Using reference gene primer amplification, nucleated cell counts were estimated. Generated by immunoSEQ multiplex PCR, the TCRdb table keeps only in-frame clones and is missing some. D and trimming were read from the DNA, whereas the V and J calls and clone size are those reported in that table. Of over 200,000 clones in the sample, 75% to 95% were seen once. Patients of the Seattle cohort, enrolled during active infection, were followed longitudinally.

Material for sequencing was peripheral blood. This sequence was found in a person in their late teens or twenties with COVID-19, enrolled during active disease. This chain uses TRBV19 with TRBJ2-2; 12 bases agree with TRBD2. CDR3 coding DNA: TGTGCCAGCAATTTACTAGCGGGAGGCCCCGGGGAGCTGTTTTTT. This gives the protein CASNLLAGGPGELFF.